These 25 T cell receptor beta chains originate from one sample sequenced in a study of cytomegalovirus exposure and HLA in healthy donors (dated by TCRdb to 2017 to 2019). The library was built by means of the immunoSEQ multiplex PCR assay. The multiplex PCR relied on a mix of 60 forward primers for TCR Vbeta segments and 13 reverse primers for TCR Jbeta segments. The immuneACCESS repertoire file appears here via TCRdb, limited to in-frame rearrangements. These files lack a portion of the clones; in checked studies, under half of the deficit traces to unresolved V genes, and the cause of the others is not known. The sample table records approximately 190,000 clones; about 81% of these occur just once. The ten biggest clones cover roughly 0.75% of the sample. The source material was PBMCs. The source of these receptors is a woman younger than 30 in good health and CMV-seronegative.

The chain couples TRBV27 to TRBJ2-7, with 13 bases matching TRBD2. CDR1 is MNHEY, CDR2 SMNVEV, per germline (reference sequence). V lost 7 bases, J lost 0 bases, and 3 bases stayed unmatched. This CDR3 contains 15 residues. The CDR3 DNA follows: TGTGCCAGCACAGGGACTAGCGGGATCTCCTACGAGCAGTACTTC. This gives the protein CASTGTSGISYEQYF.

This clone has a single count. The chain links TRBV5-1 to TRBJ1-6; D remains unclear. CDR1 and CDR2 (germline): SGHRS, YFSETQ. The V and J ends lost 6 bases and 8 bases respectively, with 15 bases between them. The CDR3 totals 14 residues. CDR3 coding DNA: TGCGCCAGCAAGTCCGGGGAGAAGGATTCACCCCTCCACTTT. The encoded protein is CASKSGEKDSPLHF.

This clone turned up a few times. This chain joins TRBV6-1 and TRBJ2-1; TRBD2 aligns across 10 bases. The CDR3 extends over 16 amino acids. Germline-derived CDR1 and CDR2 are MNHNS and SASEGT. Losses at the gene ends were 4 bases for V and 0 bases for J; bases not matched to a gene: 3. The CDR3 bases are TGTGCCAGCAGTGGGACTAGCGGTACCTCCTACAATGAGCAGTTCTTC. Its translation is CASSGTSGTSYNEQFF.

The chain uses TRBV30 and TRBJ2-7; 7 bases map to TRBD2. The germline V gene encodes CDR1 GTSNPN and CDR2 SVGIG (reference sequence). The CDR3 covers 13 residues. The V gene end was trimmed by 6 bases and the J gene end by 3 bases; junction bases not matched to a gene: 8. CDR3 nucleotide sequence: TGTGCCTGTCAAGCGGGAACTATCTACGAGCAGTACTTC. Protein: CACQAGTIYEQYF.

The chain recombines TRBV4-2 with TRBJ2-3, with 8 bases fitting TRBD2. Per germline, CDR1 LGHNA and CDR2 YNFKEQ. CDR3 length equals 17 residues. V was pared by 0 bases and J by 2 bases, with 7 bases of the junction left unmatched. In nucleotides, the CDR3 is TGTGCCAGCAGCCAAGATGGGCGGGAGGTTTACACAGATACGCAGTATTTT. Translation gives CASSQDGREVYTDTQYF.

The chain couples TRBV7-8 to TRBJ2-7; a possible D gene is TRBD2 (6 bases). The length of the CDR3 is 14 residues. The germline V gene has CDR1 SGHVS and CDR2 FQNEAQ. Trimming pared 2 bases from V and 5 bases from J, leaving 13 bases between. CDR3: CASSLPGVVNEQYF. The CDR3 bases are TGTGCCAGCAGCTTACCGGGGGTGGTAAACGAGCAGTACTTC. Full variable domain (missing parts from reference TRBV7-8 and TRBJ2-7): GAGVSQSPRYKVAKRGQDVALRCDPISGHVSLFWYQQALGQGPEFLTYFQNEAQLDKSGLPSDRFFAERPEGSVSTLKIQRTQQEDSAVYLCASSLPGVVNEQYFGPGTRLTVT.

This chain links TRBV28 with TRBJ2-5, with D perhaps TRBD1 (7 bases). The CDR3 is 16 residues long. Looked up from germline, CDR1 is MDHEN and CDR2 is SYDVKM. Deletions cut 5 bases from V and 2 bases from J, with 18 bases between. CDR3 amino acids: CASSPVGRGEQETQYF. The CDR3 coding sequence is TGTGCCAGCAGTCCCGTGGGCAGGGGGGAACAAGAGACCCAGTACTTC.

The gene calls are TRBV7-3 and TRBJ1-1; TRBD1 matches 10 bases. The CDR3 length is 13 residues. CDR1 is SGHTA, CDR2 FQGTGA, per germline. The V and J ends lost 4 bases and 11 bases, in that order; junction bases with no gene match: 7. In DNA form, the CDR3 reads TGTGCCAGCAGCTCAGACAGGGGGCGCAAGGCTTTCTTT. Residues: CASSSDRGRKAFF.

The rearrangement links TRBV15 to TRBJ1-3; no clear D. The CDR3 runs to 14 residues. V lost 0 bases, J lost 4 bases, and 7 bases lay in between. Germline V lookup: CDR1 LNHNV, CDR2 YYDKDF (reference sequence). The CDR3 DNA is TGTGCCACCAGCAGAGATCCTCTGGGAAACACCATATATTTT. Its protein product is CATSRDPLGNTIYF. The full variable domain, in which reference TRBV15 and TRBJ1-3 provide the parts outside the CDR3, is DAMVIQNPRYQVTQFGKPVTLSCSQTLNHNVMYWYQQKSSQAPKLLFHYYDKDFNNEADTPDNFQSRRPNTSFCFLDIRSPGLGDTAMYLCATSRDPLGNTIYFGEGSWLTVV.

This clone was recorded only once. The rearrangement links TRBV7-2 to TRBJ2-5; a weak D match, TRBD2 (6 bases). Germline V gene lookup returns CDR1 SGHTA and CDR2 FQGNSA. This CDR3 contains 14 residues. V was shortened by 5 bases and J by 4 bases, with 14 bases between the two germline ends. CDR3 nucleotides: TGTGCCAGCAGCCCGCGGGACCCGGGAGAGACCCAGTACTTC. It yields the protein CASSPRDPGETQYF.

This rearrangement joins TRBV4-2 to TRBJ2-3; 11 nucleotides line up with TRBD2. With 3 bases clipped from V and 4 bases from J, the junction kept 9 bases outside the gene matches. Per the germline V gene, CDR1 is LGHNA and CDR2 is YNFKEQ. The CDR3 spans 17 residues. The CDR3 coding sequence is TGTGCCAGCAGCCAGTTAGCGGGAGGGCCGGAGCCAGATACGCAGTATTTT. This translates into CASSQLAGGPEPDTQYF.

The chain is built from TRBV6-5 and TRBJ1-5; D not resolved. The CDR3 runs 13 residues. CDR1 is MNHEY, CDR2 SVGAGI, per germline. V lost 5 bases and J lost 8, with 13 bases in between. CDR3 in DNA: TGTGCCAGCAGTCTCCTCGAGGCCGAGCCCCAGCATTTT. Residues: CASSLLEAEPQHF.

The chain has TRBV28 and TRBJ2-7, with 12 bases that match TRBD1. V lost 5 bases, J lost 0 bases, and 5 bases stayed unmatched. Germline-derived CDR1 and CDR2 are MDHEN and SYDVKM. This CDR3 comprises 16 residues. In nucleotides, the CDR3 is TGTGCCAGCAGTGGAGGGGACAGGGGGCACTCCTACGAGCAGTACTTC. It is translated as CASSGGDRGHSYEQYF.

The chain employs TRBV5-6 and TRBJ1-1; D perhaps matches TRBD1 (5 bases). Germline CDR1 SGHDT, CDR2 YYEEEE. The CDR3 is made up of 14 amino acids. V gave up 3 bases and J gave up 4 bases, with 13 bases separating them. The CDR3 coding sequence is TGTGCCAGCAGCTCCCCGGGGACTGGCACTGAAGCTTTCTTT. Its translation is CASSSPGTGTEAFF.

The gene calls are TRBV29-1 and TRBJ2-1, with 12 bases aligning to TRBD2. Germline trimming cut 7 bases from V and 5 bases from J; bases unmatched to any gene: 3. The CDR3 runs 13 residues. The germline V gene encodes CDR1 SQVTM and CDR2 ANQGSEA. This chain's CDR3 is CSARLAGDNEQFF. In DNA, the CDR3 is TGCAGCGCTCGACTAGCGGGAGACAATGAGCAGTTCTTC.

The V gene is TRBV7-5, the J gene TRBJ2-3; no check of the table's D call, TRBD2, against the DNA was made. TRBV7-5 is flagged as a pseudogene. The CDR3 covers 18 residues. CDR3 nucleotides: TGTGCCAGAAGCCCTCTTACGGGACTAGCGGGAGGGACAGATACGCAGTATTTT. Translation: CARSPLTGLAGGTDTQYF.

The chain combines TRBV7-8 with TRBJ2-3; perhaps TRBD2 as D (6 bases). The germline V gene encodes CDR1 SGHVS and CDR2 FQNEAQ. V gave up 4 bases and J gave up 2 bases, with 13 bases separating them. This CDR3 has 15 residues. The CDR3 nucleotides read TGTGCCAGCAGCTCGGGACTGCAAGACACAGATACGCAGTATTTT. Translation: CASSSGLQDTDTQYF.

The chain couples TRBV7-9 to TRBJ2-5, with 8 bases aligning to TRBD2. Germline CDR1 is SEHNR and CDR2 is FQNEAQ (reference sequence). With V trimmed by 5 bases and J by 5 bases, 4 bases remained unmatched. The CDR3 has 13 residues. The CDR3 reads CASSLSGGETQYF. CDR3 nucleotides: TGTGCCAGCAGCCTCTCGGGGGGGGAGACCCAGTACTTC. Supplemented by reference TRBV7-9 and TRBJ2-5, the full variable domain reads DTGVSQNPRHKITKRGQNVTFRCDPISEHNRLYWYRQTLGQGPEFLTYFQNEAQLEKSRLLSDRFSAERPKGSFSTLEIQRTEQGDSAMYLCASSLSGGETQYFGPGTRLLVL.

The V gene is TRBV5-6, the J gene TRBJ1-1; D is possibly TRBD1 (5 bases). CDR1 and CDR2 from the germline V gene are SGHDT and YYEEEE. Trimming left V 0 bases short and J 1 base short, with 7 bases between. The CDR3 has 14 residues. The CDR3 DNA is TGTGCCAGCAGCTTGGGGGGCCCGAACACTGAAGCTTTCTTT. It specifies CASSLGGPNTEAFF.

V and J are TRBV11-3 and TRBJ2-3, with D perhaps matching TRBD2 (6 bases). The V end was cut by 0 bases, the J end by 6 bases, with 10 bases between. The CDR3 runs 14 residues. CDR1 and CDR2 from the germline V gene are SGHNT and YENEEA. The CDR3 sequence: CASSLEGLADTQYF. CDR3 DNA: TGTGCCAGCAGCTTAGAGGGTCTAGCGGATACGCAGTATTTT.

The rearrangement uses TRBV19 and TRBJ1-4; TRBD1 might be the D (6 bases). Germline V gene lookup returns CDR1 LNHDA and CDR2 SQIVND (reference sequence). The CDR3 is made up of 17 amino acids. Trimming took off 5 bases at V and 1 base at J, with 17 bases between the two ends. DNA for the CDR3: TGTGCCAGTAGTCTCCTGGGGGCTAAGAGAACTAATGAAAAACTGTTTTTT. As protein: CASSLLGAKRTNEKLFF. Full variable domain (missing parts from reference TRBV19 and TRBJ1-4): DGGITQSPKYLFRKEGQNVTLSCEQNLNHDAMYWYRQDPGQGLRLIYYSQIVNDFQKGDIAEGYSVSREKKESFPLTVTSAQKNPTAFYLCASSLLGAKRTNEKLFFGSGTQLSVL.

The genes are TRBV7-9 and TRBJ1-4; a weak D match, TRBD1 (5 bases). The CDR3 has 16 amino acids. V lost 6 bases and J 5 bases, leaving 19 bases between the germline ends. CDR1 and CDR2 (germline): SEHNR, FQNEAQ (reference sequence). DNA of the CDR3: TGTGCCAGCAGACGAACGGGGGGGAAAGGCAATGAAAAACTGTTTTTT. Translating gives CASRRTGGKGNEKLFF.

The chain carries TRBV6-1 and TRBJ1-2; D perhaps matches TRBD1 (5 bases). The CDR3 loop spans 15 amino acids. Deletions cut 0 bases from V and 4 bases from J, with 12 bases between. The germline V gene encodes CDR1 MNHNS and CDR2 SASEGT. CDR3: CASSEAGRTGYGYTF. The CDR3 nucleotides are TGTGCCAGCAGTGAAGCAGGTAGAACAGGCTATGGCTACACCTTC.

This clone has just a few counts. This chain joins TRBV19 and TRBJ1-5; 9 positions agree with TRBD1. Germline lookup yields CDR1 LNHDA and CDR2 SQIVND (reference sequence). CDR3 length: 17 amino acids. V lost 4 bases and J lost 2; bases outside the gene matches: 9. The CDR3 loop is CASSSGQGSSGNQPQHF. The CDR3 DNA sequence: TGTGCCAGTAGTAGCGGACAGGGGTCATCCGGCAATCAGCCCCAGCATTTT.

The chain joins TRBV7-8 to TRBJ2-7, with D possibly being TRBD2 (6 bases). CDR1 is SGHVS, CDR2 FQNEAQ, per germline. The CDR3 sequence is 15 residues long. V was shortened by 6 bases and J by 3 bases, with 18 bases between the two germline ends. This CDR3 reads CASRDGTLRGYEQYF. The DNA of the CDR3 is TGTGCCAGCAGGGATGGGACTCTTAGGGGCTACGAGCAGTACTTC.